This TCR beta chain derives from a study of cytomegalovirus exposure and HLA in healthy donors. Trimming left V 4 bases short and J 4 bases short, with 9 bases between. The CDR3 has 13 residues. Germline-derived CDR1 and CDR2 are SGHRS and YFSETQ. Libraries were prepared by immunoSEQ multiplex PCR; TCRdb keeps only in-frame clonotypes and omits some of them. The sample carries over 100,000 clones, 85% to 90% recorded once. The receptor comes from a man between 25 and 39 years old in good health and CMV-seronegative. V is TRBV5-1 and J is TRBJ1-5, with a tentative D call TRBD1 (6 bases). Sequencing used PBMCs. The CDR3 region has the DNA TGCGCCAGCAGCCCGGACAGTAATCAGCCCCAGCATTTT. It encodes CASSPDSNQPQHF.